This section outlines one T cell receptor (beta chain) sequence together with its context. Its target antigen remains unknown. No base quality information exists; no much larger clone differs at one position. RNA was extracted with the RNeasy kit and roughly 0.5 to 1 ug was reverse transcribed using random hexamers. TCR beta CDR3 regions were amplified with the immunoSEQ multiplex PCR assay covering 54 Vbeta and 13 Jbeta segments. To correct PCR amplification bias, a synthetic template baseline was used for both primer optimization and computational correction. Per the original workflow: Reads were assigned to V, D and J genes according to IMGT and analyzed in immunoSEQ Analyzer, with only productive sequences retained. Clonality was calculated as one minus the Shannon entropy normalized by log2 of the number of productive unique sequences. Public and private clones were assessed among the 100 most prevalent clones of each patient and control. Susac-specific clones were defined as absent from healthy and MS cohorts, some 1,000 published viral clones and other ImmuneACCESS disease sequences. Clones were called with MiXCR by TCRdb after fastp trimmed the public reads at Q25, and only in-frame beta chains were retained. Rows matching on CDR3 protein sequence are summarized as one entry with the most common DNA and genes. The V and J calls come from TCRdb's annotation, not from the publication. This sample is represented by 120,000 or so distinct CDR3 sequences; 96% of them were singletons. 0.11% to 0.15% of the sample is in the top ten clones.

Spanning cysteine to phenylalanine, the CDR3 consists of 13 amino acids. The DNA shown is the 39-base CDR3, in frame from base 1. Germline trimming amounts to 8 bases on V and 0 bases on J, with 4 as the count of junction bases outside the gene matches. CDR1 is given as SNHLY and CDR2 as FYNNEI, both from the germline V gene. The sample belongs to a study of CD8 T cells in Susac syndrome (dated by TCRdb to the late 2010s). Background for the entire study: Among the Susac syndrome patients who were sequenced, clinically active disease was present in over 5 and clinical remission was observed in fewer than 10. At the time of blood withdrawal, Susac syndrome patients were either therapy-naive, taking corticosteroids (with some also receiving IVIg), or on IVIg alone. The study used repertoire sequencing to test whether antigen drove CD8+ T cell activation and differentiation in Susac syndrome. The paper as a whole reports these results and caveats: The CD4+ T cell repertoire of patients with Susac syndrome showed no detectable clonal expansion. The TCR sequencing and HLA analysis was acknowledged to have included a relatively small number of individuals.

High-throughput TCR beta sequencing profiled peripheral blood CD8+ and CD4+ T cells from healthy donors, Susac syndrome patients and multiple sclerosis patients. Recently defined diagnostic criteria for definite or probable disease were met by the Susac syndrome patients. CD8+ TEMRA cells were enriched by FACS, while bulk CD8+ and CD4+ T cells were purified by magnetic negative isolation. Blood was collected in EDTA tubes and processed within 24 hours, with PBMCs isolated through density gradient centrifugation. PBMCs intended for TCR sequencing were cryopreserved in liquid nitrogen and thawed later in a water bath at 37 degrees C. The sorted or isolated CD4+, CD8+ and CD8+ TEMRA cells had a purity of 90% or higher.

Sequencing used CD4+ T cells from PBMCs. This receptor was taken from a human donor with Susac syndrome. The V and J genes are TRBV2 and TRBJ2-7; TRBD1 lines up with 7 middle nucleotides. The CDR3 sequence is CASQGTVSYEQYF. The DNA reads TGTGCCAGCCAGGGGACAGTCTCCTACGAGCAGTACTTC. With all but the CDR3 taken from the reference TRBV2 and TRBJ2-7 genes, the full variable domain is: EPEVTQTPSHQVTQMGQEVILRCVPISNHLYFYWYRQILGQKVEFLVSFYNNEISEKSEIFDDQFSVERPDGSNFTLKIRSTKLEDSAMYFCASQGTVSYEQYFGPGTRLTVT.